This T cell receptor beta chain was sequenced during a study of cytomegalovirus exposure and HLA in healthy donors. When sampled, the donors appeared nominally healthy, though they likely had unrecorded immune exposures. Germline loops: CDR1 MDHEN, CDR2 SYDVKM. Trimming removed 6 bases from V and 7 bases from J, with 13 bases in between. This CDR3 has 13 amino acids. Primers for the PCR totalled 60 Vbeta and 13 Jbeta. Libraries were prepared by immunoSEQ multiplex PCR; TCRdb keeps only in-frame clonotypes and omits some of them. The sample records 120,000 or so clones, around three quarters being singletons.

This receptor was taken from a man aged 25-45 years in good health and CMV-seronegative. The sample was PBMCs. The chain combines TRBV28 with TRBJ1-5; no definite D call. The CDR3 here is CASSPPPEQPQHF. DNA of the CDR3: TGTGCCAGCAGCCCCCCCCCGGAGCAGCCCCAGCATTTT.